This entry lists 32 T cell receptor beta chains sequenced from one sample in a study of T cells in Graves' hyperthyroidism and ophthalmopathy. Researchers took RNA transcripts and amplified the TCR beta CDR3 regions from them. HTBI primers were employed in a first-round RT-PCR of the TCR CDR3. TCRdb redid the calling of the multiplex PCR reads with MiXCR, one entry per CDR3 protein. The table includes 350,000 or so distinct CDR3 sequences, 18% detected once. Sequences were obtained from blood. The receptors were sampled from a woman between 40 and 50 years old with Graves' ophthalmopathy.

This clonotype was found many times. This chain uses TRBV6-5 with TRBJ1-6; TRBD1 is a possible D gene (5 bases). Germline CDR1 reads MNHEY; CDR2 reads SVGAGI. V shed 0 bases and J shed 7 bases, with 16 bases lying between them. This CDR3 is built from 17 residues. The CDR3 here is CASSYSVGRPGNSPLHF. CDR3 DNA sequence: TGTGCCAGCAGTTACTCGGTGGGACGCCCAGGGAATTCACCCCTCCACTTT.

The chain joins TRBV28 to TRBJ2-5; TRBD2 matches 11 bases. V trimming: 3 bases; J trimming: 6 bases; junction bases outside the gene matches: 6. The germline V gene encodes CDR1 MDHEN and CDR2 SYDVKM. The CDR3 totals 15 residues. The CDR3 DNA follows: TGTGCCAGCAGTTTGATTAGCGGGAGGGTAAAGACCCAGTACTTC. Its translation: CASSLISGRVKTQYF.

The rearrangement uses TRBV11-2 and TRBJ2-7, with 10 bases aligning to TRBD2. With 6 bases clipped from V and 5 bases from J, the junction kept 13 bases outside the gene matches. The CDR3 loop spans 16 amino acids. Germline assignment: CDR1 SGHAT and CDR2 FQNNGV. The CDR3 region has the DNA TGTGCCAGCAGACGTCTTCTAGCGGGAGTTAGAGACGAGCAGTACTTC. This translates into CASRRLLAGVRDEQYF.

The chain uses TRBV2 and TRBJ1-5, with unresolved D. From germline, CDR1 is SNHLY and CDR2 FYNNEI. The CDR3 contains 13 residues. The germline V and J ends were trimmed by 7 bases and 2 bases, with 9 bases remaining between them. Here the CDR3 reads CASKGRGNQPQHF. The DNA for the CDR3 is TGTGCCAGCAAGGGCCGTGGCAATCAGCCCCAGCATTTT.

Here the CDR3 DNA reads TGTGCCACCAGCGCAACCGGGACTAGCGGGACAAACTACGAGCAGTACTTC. As protein: CATSATGTSGTNYEQYF. The V gene is TRBV15, the J gene TRBJ2-7; TRBD2 matches at 13 bases. The CDR3 sequence is 17 residues long. V dropped 5 bases and J dropped 3; count of bases not matched to a gene: 10. CDR1 LNHNV and CDR2 YYDKDF come from the germline V gene (reference sequence).

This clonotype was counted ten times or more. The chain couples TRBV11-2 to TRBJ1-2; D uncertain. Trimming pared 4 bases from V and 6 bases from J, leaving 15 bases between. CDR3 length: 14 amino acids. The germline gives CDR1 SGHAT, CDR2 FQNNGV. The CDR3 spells CASSSHLVQNGYTF. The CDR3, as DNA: TGTGCCAGCAGCTCCCACTTGGTTCAAAATGGCTACACCTTC.

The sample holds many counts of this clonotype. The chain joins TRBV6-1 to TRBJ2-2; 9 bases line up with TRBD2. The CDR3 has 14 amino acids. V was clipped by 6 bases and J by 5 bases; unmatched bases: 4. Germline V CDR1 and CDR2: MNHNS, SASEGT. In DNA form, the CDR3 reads TGTGCCAGCAGCCCAGCGGGAGGTACCGGGGAGCTGTTTTTT. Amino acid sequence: CASSPAGGTGELFF.

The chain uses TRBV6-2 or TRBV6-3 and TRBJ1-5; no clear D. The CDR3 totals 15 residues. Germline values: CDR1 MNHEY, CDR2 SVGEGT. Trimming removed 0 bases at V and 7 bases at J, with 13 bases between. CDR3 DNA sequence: TGTGCCAGCAGTTACTCTAGGACGGCACGGCAGCCCCAGCATTTT. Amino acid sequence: CASSYSRTARQPQHF.

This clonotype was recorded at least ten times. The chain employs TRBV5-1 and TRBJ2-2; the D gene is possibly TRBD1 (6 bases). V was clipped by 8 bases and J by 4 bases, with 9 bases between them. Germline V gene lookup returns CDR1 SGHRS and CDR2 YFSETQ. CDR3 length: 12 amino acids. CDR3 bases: TGCGCCAGTACAGGGAGCACCGGGGAGCTGTTTTTT. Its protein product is CASTGSTGELFF.

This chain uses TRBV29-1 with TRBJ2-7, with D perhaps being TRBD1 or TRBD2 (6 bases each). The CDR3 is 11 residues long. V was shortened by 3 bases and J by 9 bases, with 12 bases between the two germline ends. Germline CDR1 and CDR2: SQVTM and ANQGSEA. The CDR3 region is CSVDAQGGQYF. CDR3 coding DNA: TGCAGCGTTGATGCACAGGGAGGGCAGTACTTC.

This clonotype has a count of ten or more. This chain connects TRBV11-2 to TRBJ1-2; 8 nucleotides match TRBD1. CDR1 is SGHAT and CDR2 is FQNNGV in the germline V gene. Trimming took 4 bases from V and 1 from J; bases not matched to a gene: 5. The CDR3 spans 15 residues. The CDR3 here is CASSSLTGVNYGYTF. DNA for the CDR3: TGTGCCAGCAGCTCTCTGACAGGGGTTAACTATGGCTACACCTTC.

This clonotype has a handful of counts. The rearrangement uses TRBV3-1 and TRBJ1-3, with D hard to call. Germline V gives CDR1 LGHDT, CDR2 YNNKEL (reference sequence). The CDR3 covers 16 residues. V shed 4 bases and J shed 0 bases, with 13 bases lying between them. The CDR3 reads CASSLQRRGSGNTIYF. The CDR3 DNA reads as TGTGCCAGCAGCCTTCAAAGGCGCGGCTCTGGAAACACCATATATTTT.

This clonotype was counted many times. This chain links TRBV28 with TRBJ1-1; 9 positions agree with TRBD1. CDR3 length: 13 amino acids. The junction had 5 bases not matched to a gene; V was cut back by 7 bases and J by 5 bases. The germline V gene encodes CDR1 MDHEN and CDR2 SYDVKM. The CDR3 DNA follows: TGTGCCAGCAACGCCGGGACAGGGACTGAAGCTTTCTTT. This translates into CASNAGTGTEAFF.

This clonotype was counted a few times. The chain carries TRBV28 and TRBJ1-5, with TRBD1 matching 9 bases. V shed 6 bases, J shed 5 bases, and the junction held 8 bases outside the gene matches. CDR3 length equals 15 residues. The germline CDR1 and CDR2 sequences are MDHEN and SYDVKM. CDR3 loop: CASRIGTGFDQPQHF. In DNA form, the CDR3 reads TGTGCCAGCAGAATCGGGACAGGGTTCGATCAGCCCCAGCATTTT.

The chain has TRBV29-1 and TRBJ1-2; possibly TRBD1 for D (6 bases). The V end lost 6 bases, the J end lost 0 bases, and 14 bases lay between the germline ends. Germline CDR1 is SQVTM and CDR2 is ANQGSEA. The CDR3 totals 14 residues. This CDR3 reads CSVGDTYTNYGYTF. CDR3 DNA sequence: TGCAGCGTAGGGGACACATATACTAACTATGGCTACACCTTC.

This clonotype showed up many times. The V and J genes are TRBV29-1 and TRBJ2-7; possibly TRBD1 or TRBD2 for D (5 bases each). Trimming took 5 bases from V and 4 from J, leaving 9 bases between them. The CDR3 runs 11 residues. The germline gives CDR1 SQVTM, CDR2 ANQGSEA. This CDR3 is CSVRDGYEQYF. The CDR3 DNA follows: TGCAGCGTTCGGGACGGATACGAGCAGTACTTC.

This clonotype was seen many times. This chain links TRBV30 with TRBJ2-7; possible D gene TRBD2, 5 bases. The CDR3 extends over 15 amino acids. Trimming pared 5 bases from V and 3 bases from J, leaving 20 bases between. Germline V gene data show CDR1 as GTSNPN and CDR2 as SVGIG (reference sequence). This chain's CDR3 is CAWGAPGELDYEQYF. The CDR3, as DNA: TGTGCCTGGGGTGCCCCCGGGGAACTGGACTACGAGCAGTACTTC.

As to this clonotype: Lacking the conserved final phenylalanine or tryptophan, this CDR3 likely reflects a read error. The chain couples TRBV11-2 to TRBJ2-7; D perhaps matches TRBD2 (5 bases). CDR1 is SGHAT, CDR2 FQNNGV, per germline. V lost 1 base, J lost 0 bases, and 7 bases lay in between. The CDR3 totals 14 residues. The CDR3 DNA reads TGTGCCAGCAGCTTAGGGGCGGGCTCCTACGAGCAGTACCTC. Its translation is CASSLGAGSYEQYL.

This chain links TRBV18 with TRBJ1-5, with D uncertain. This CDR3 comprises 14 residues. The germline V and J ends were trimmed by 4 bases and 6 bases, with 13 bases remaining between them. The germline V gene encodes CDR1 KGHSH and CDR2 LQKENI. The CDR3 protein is CASSQGGGRQPQHF. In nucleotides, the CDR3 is TGTGCCAGCTCACAGGGAGGCGGGCGTCAGCCCCAGCATTTT.

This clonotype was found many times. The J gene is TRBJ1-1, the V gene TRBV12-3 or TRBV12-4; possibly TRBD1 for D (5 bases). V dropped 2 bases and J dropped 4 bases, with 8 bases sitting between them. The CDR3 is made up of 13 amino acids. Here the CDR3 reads CASSLFRATEAFF. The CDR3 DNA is TGTGCCAGCAGTTTATTCAGGGCCACTGAAGCTTTCTTT.

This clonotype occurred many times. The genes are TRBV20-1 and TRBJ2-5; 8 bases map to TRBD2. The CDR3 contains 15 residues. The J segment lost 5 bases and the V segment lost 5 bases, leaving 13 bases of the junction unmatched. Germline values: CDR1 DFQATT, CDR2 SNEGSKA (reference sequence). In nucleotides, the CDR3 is TGCAGTGCTCTAAAAGCCGGGACTAGTGACGAGACCCAGTACTTC. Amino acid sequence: CSALKAGTSDETQYF.

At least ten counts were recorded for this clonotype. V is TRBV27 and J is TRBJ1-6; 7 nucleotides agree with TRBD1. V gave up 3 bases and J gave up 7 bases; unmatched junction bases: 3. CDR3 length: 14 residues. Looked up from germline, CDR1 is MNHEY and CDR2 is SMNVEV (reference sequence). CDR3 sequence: CASSLDRMNSPLHF. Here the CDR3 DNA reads TGTGCCAGCAGTTTGGACAGGATGAATTCACCCCTCCACTTT.

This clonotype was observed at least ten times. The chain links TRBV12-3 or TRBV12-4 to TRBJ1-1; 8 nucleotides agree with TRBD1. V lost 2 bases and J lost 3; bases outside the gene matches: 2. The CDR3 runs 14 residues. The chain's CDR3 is CASSLFRGHTEAFF. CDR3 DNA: TGTGCCAGCAGTTTATTCAGGGGGCACACTGAAGCTTTCTTT.

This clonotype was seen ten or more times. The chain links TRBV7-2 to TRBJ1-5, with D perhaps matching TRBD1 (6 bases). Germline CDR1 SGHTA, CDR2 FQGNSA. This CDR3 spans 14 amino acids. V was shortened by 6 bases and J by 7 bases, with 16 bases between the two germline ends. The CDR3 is CASSLGVRGQPQHF. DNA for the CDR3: TGTGCCAGCAGTCTCGGGGTGAGGGGGCAGCCCCAGCATTTT.

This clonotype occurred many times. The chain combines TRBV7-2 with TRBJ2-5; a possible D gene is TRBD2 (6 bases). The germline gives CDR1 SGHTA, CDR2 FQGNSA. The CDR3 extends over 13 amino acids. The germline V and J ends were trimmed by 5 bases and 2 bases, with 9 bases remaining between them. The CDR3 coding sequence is TGTGCCAGCAGCCAAAGCGGGCAAGAGACCCAGTACTTC. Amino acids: CASSQSGQETQYF. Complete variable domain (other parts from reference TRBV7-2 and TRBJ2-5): GAGVSQSPSNKVTEKGKDVELRCDPISGHTALYWYRQSLGQGLEFLIYFQGNSAPDKSGLPSDRFSAERTGGSVSTLTIQRTQQEDSAVYLCASSQSGQETQYFGPGTRLLVL.

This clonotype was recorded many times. CDR3 sequence (DNA): TGTGCCTGGGCCAGTTTGACCGGGGAGCTGTTTTTT. Translated, it gives CAWASLTGELFF. The V gene is TRBV30, the J gene TRBJ2-2; D unclear. This CDR3 spans 12 amino acids. The V and J ends lost 5 bases and 5 bases respectively, with 9 bases between them. Germline V lookup: CDR1 GTSNPN, CDR2 SVGIG (reference sequence).

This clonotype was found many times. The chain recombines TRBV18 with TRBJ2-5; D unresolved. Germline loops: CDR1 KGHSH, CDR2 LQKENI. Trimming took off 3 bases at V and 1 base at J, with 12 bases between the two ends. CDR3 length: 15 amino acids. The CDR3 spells CASSPPQGRQETQYF. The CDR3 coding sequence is TGTGCCAGCTCACCTCCGCAAGGGCGCCAAGAGACCCAGTACTTC.

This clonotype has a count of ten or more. The CDR3 is CASSSGRGRVAEAFF. In DNA form, the CDR3 reads TGTGCCAGCAGCTCTGGGAGGGGGCGCGTCGCTGAAGCTTTCTTT. J is TRBJ1-1 and V is TRBV7-8, with 7 bases lining up with TRBD1. The CDR3 totals 15 residues. Unmatched junction bases numbered 11, after V lost 4 bases and J lost 6 bases. CDR1 SGHVS and CDR2 FQNEAQ come from the germline V gene.

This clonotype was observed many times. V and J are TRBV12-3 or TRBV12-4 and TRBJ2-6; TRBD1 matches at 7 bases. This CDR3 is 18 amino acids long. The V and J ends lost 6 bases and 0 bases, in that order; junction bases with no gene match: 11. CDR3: CASRRGRDRSSGANVLTF. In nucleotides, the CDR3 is TGTGCCAGCAGGAGGGGGCGCGATAGGTCCTCTGGGGCCAACGTCCTGACTTTC.

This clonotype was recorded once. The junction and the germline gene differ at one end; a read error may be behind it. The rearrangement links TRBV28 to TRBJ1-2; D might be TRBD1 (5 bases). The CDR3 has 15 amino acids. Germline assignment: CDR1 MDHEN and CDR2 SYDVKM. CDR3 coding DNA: TGTGCCAGCAGCTTACCGGTACAGGCAATCTATGGCTACAGCTTC. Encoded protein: CASSLPVQAIYGYSF.

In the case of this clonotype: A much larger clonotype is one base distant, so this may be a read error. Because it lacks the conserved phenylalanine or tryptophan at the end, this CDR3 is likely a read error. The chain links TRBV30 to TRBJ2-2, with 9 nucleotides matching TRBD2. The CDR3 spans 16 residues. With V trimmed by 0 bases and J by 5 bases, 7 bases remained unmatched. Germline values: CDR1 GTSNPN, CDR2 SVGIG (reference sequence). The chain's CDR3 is CAWSVGGGRVTGELFL. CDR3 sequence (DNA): TGTGCCTGGAGTGTAGGAGGCGGGAGGGTTACCGGGGAGCTGTTTCTT.

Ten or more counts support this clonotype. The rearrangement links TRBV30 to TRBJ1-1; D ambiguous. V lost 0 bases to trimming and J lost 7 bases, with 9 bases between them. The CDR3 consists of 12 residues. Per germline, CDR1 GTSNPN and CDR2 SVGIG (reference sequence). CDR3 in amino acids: CAWSVRVVEAFF. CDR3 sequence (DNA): TGTGCCTGGAGTGTACGGGTCGTTGAAGCTTTCTTT.